This T cell receptor beta chain was retrieved from a study of T cell clones after liver transplantation. Study summary: Pre-transplant mixed lymphocyte reactions yielded third-party-reactive TCRbeta sequences as comparators for graft-donor-reactive sequences. Apart from three HCV-positive recipients, transplants were for non-autoimmune, non-viral reasons.

Note on this clone: Its antigen remains unidentified.

General study results and limits: Rather than being deleted, graft donor-reactive T cells may have moved into the graft.

The table came from immunoSEQ multiplex PCR; TCRdb's copy has only in-frame clones and leaves some out. The sample yields tens of thousands of clones, roughly nine tenths seen once. The germline V gene encodes CDR1 MNHNS and CDR2 SASEGT. CDR3 length: 15 amino acids. With V trimmed by 6 bases and J by 7 bases, 10 bases remained unmatched. This specimen was CD8+ T cells from blood, taken 12 months after liver transplant. The sequence derives from a human patient who received a liver transplant. Part of the T cells may come from the graft donor. This chain uses TRBV6-1 with TRBJ2-1, with 9 bases matching TRBD2. The CDR3 DNA sequence: TGTGCCAGCAGAGGAATAGCGGGAGTACGGAATGAGCAGTTCTTC. Translating it yields CASRGIAGVRNEQFF.